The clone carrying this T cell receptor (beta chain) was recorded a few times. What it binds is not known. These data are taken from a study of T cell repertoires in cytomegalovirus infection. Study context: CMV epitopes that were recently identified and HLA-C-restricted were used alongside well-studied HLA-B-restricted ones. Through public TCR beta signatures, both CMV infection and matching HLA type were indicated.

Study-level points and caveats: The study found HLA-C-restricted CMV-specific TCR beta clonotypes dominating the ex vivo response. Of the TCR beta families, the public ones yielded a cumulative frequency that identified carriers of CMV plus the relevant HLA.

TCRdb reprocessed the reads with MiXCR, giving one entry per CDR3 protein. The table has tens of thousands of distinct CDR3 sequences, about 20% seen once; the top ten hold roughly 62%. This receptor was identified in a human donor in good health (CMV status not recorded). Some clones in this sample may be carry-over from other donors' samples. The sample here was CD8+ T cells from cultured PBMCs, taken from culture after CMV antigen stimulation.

The DNA for the CDR3 is TGCGCCAGCAGCCACAGGGAGGGCGTGGGGTACTACGAGCAGTACTTC. It yields the protein CASSHREGVGYYEQYF. The V call is TRBV4-3, the J call TRBJ2-7, with 7 nucleotides matching TRBD2. J was trimmed by 3 bases and V by 3 bases; bases with no gene match: 11. Germline V gives CDR1 LGHNA, CDR2 YSLEER. The CDR3 totals 16 residues.